Listed below are T cell receptor beta chains from one sample, sequenced in a study of shared clonotypes between healthy human individuals. Clones were sequenced by immunoSEQ multiplex PCR, and TCRdb holds only the in-frame ones, with some missing. The sample shows some 2.1 million clones, roughly 93% of them seen only once. The sequencing input was naive CD8+ T cells from PBMCs. Receptors were obtained from a man between 18 and 35 years old in good health. Some clones in this sample may be carry-over from other donors' samples. CDR3s include the opening cysteine and the closing phenylalanine or tryptophan. D genes are given only for firm matches. Size values are once, few and many counts, or a class for expanded clones, and some rows have none.

clone_size	v_call	j_call	d_call	cdr3_aa	cdr3_nt
.	TRBV27	TRBJ2-1	.	CASSLSQLPYNEQFF	TGTGCCAGCAGTTTATCGCAGCTCCCCTACAATGAGCAGTTCTTC
.	TRBV4-3	TRBJ2-7	TRBD2	CASSPTPSGRHEQYF	TGCGCCAGCAGCCCCACCCCTAGCGGGAGACACGAGCAGTACTTC
.	TRBV6-5	TRBJ2-2	.	CASSTGRNTGELFF	TGTGCCAGCAGTACGGGACGGAACACCGGGGAGCTGTTTTTT
.	TRBV7-9	TRBJ2-7	TRBD1	CASSPSGEGAGEQYF	TGTGCCAGCAGCCCTTCGGGCGAGGGGGCGGGTGAGCAGTACTTC
.	TRBV7-3	TRBJ2-1	TRBD2	CASSSKTSGINEQFF	TGTGCCAGCAGCTCGAAGACTAGCGGGATTAACGAGCAGTTCTTC
few	TRBV29-1	TRBJ1-1	.	CSANIRGRDTEAFF	TGCAGCGCGAACATCCGGGGTAGAGACACTGAAGCTTTCTTT
.	TRBV5-1	TRBJ2-7	.	CASRGDSYEQYF	TGCGCCAGCAGAGGAGACAGTTACGAGCAGTACTTC
.	TRBV28	TRBJ1-2	.	CASSLFSGDYGYTF	TGTGCCAGCAGTTTATTCTCAGGGGACTATGGCTACACCTTC
once	TRBV6-6	TRBJ2-3	.	CASSSLVYADTQYF	TGTGCCAGCAGTTCCCTCGTCTATGCAGATACGCAGTATTTT
.	TRBV7-9	TRBJ2-3	.	CASSLGASPDTDTQYF	TGTGCCAGCAGCTTAGGGGCTTCCCCGGACACAGATACGCAGTATTTT
.	TRBV7-3	TRBJ2-5	TRBD1	CASSRSRGDRKTQYF	TGTGCCAGCAGCCGGTCACGAGGGGACAGAAAGACCCAGTACTTC
.	TRBV4-1	TRBJ2-7	TRBD2	CASSQGWTSGSYEQYF	TGCGCCAGCAGCCAAGGCTGGACTAGCGGGAGCTACGAGCAGTACTTC
.	TRBV27	TRBJ1-2	.	CASSTTATYGYTF	TGTGCCAGCAGTACGACCGCTACCTATGGCTACACCTTC
.	TRBV27	TRBJ2-7	.	CASSPPSAYEQYF	TGTGCCAGCAGTCCCCCCTCAGCCTACGAGCAGTACTTC
.	TRBV9	TRBJ2-7	.	CASSPERRAEQYF	TGTGCCAGCAGCCCCGAAAGGAGGGCCGAGCAGTACTTC
.	TRBV5-1	TRBJ1-1	TRBD1	CASSSDRGDNTEAFF	TGCGCCAGCAGCTCGGACAGGGGGGATAACACTGAAGCTTTCTTT
few	TRBV19	TRBJ1-1	.	CASSIDPTSLNTEAFF	TGTGCCAGTAGTATAGATCCCACCAGCCTGAACACTGAAGCTTTCTTT
once	TRBV18	TRBJ2-7	.	CASSPVQESEYEQYF	TGTGCCAGCTCACCAGTCCAGGAAAGTGAATACGAGCAGTACTTC
once	TRBV9	TRBJ2-6	.	CASNPKGVLWPGANVLTF	TGTGCCAGCAACCCCAAAGGAGTCCTATGGCCTGGGGCCAACGTCCTGACTTTC
.	TRBV7-9	TRBJ2-7	.	CASSSLGEDSYEQYF	TGTGCCAGCAGCTCCCTGGGGGAGGACTCCTACGAGCAGTACTTC
.	TRBV28	TRBJ2-3	TRBD2	CATTTWREIGTDTQYF	TGTGCCACCACGACATGGCGGGAGATCGGCACAGATACGCAGTATTTT
.	TRBV28	TRBJ1-4	.	CASSPSPAGLVEKLFF	TGTGCCAGCAGTCCGTCGCCGGCAGGGTTGGTTGAAAAACTGTTTTTT
.	TRBV7-2	TRBJ1-1	.	CASSFRTLNTEAFF	TGTGCCAGCAGCTTTCGGACATTGAACACTGAAGCTTTCTTT
.	TRBV5-8	TRBJ2-2	.	CASSFGLMGGTGELFF	TGTGCCAGCAGCTTCGGGTTAATGGGGGGCACCGGGGAGCTGTTTTTT
once	TRBV15	TRBJ2-7	TRBD1	CATSEGIGTGAYEQYF	TGTGCCACCAGCGAGGGAATCGGGACAGGGGCCTACGAGCAGTACTTC
.	TRBV27	TRBJ1-2	.	CASSLFSGEDGYTF	TGTGCCAGCAGTTTATTCTCGGGGGAGGATGGCTACACCTTC
few	TRBV19	TRBJ2-1	TRBD2	CASTPSSGSSYNEQFF	TGTGCCAGTACCCCGTCAAGCGGGAGCTCCTACAATGAGCAGTTCTTC
.	TRBV6-6	TRBJ2-3	.	CASSYGGTDTQYF	TGTGCCAGCAGCTATGGGGGCACAGATACGCAGTATTTT
.	TRBV16	TRBJ1-5	.	CASSQGSHQPQHF	TGTGCCAGCAGCCAAGGCTCCCATCAGCCCCAGCATTTT
.	TRBV6-6	TRBJ1-2	.	CASSYSQGFYGYTF	TGTGCCAGCAGTTACTCGCAGGGCTTCTATGGCTACACCTTC
.	TRBV7-9	TRBJ1-1	.	CASSPGGTNTEAFF	TGTGCCAGCAGCCCCGGGGGCACCAACACTGAAGCTTTCTTT
once	TRBV6-1	TRBJ1-5	.	CASNPLDSNQPQHF	TGTGCCAGCAACCCCCTGGACAGCAATCAGCCCCAGCATTTT
.	TRBV19	TRBJ2-1	TRBD1	CASSIEPKETGANEQFF	TGTGCCAGTAGTATAGAGCCAAAGGAAACAGGGGCCAATGAGCAGTTCTTC
.	TRBV6-5	TRBJ1-1	.	CASTGQNTEAFF	TGTGCCAGCACGGGACAGAACACTGAAGCTTTCTTT
.	TRBV29-1	TRBJ2-2	.	CSVFVNTGELFF	TGCAGCGTTTTCGTTAACACCGGGGAGCTGTTTTTT
.	TRBV19	TRBJ2-7	TRBD1	CASMGDSPYEQYF	TGTGCCAGTATGGGGGACAGTCCCTACGAGCAGTACTTC
once	TRBV6-1	TRBJ2-3	.	CASSDRTTDTQYF	TGTGCCAGCAGTGACAGGACCACAGATACGCAGTATTTT
.	TRBV27	TRBJ2-5	TRBD1	CASSWRTGFQETQYF	TGTGCCAGCAGTTGGAGGACAGGTTTTCAAGAGACCCAGTACTTC
.	TRBV5-6	TRBJ2-2	.	CASSPDANTGELFF	TGTGCCAGCAGTCCTGACGCGAACACCGGGGAGCTGTTTTTT
.	TRBV19	TRBJ2-3	.	CASMGGTQYF	TGTGCCAGTATGGGCGGTACGCAGTATTTT
.	TRBV28	TRBJ2-2	.	CASSLVGQGSGELFF	TGTGCCAGCAGTTTGGTAGGGCAGGGTTCCGGGGAGCTGTTTTTT
.	TRBV29-1	TRBJ1-1	.	CSVPGELGTEAFF	TGCAGCGTTCCGGGGGAGTTGGGCACTGAAGCTTTCTTT
.	TRBV10-3	TRBJ2-1	.	CAGGDREVDDEQFF	TGTGCCGGGGGTGACAGGGAGGTAGACGATGAGCAGTTCTTC
.	TRBV5-1	TRBJ2-1	.	CASSLGLGVAYNEQFF	TGCGCCAGCAGCTTGGGGCTGGGGGTTGCCTACAATGAGCAGTTCTTC
.	TRBV5-6	TRBJ2-7	.	CASSFGGEQYF	TGTGCCAGCAGCTTTGGTGGAGAGCAGTACTTC
.	TRBV7-7	TRBJ2-7	.	CASSSGPRGEQYF	TGTGCCAGCAGCTCGGGACCGAGGGGCGAGCAGTACTTC
.	TRBV11-2	TRBJ2-7	TRBD1	CASSDWDRNEQYF	TGTGCCAGCAGCGACTGGGACAGGAACGAGCAGTACTTC
.	TRBV9	TRBJ2-5	.	CASSVGQKETQYF	TGTGCCAGCAGCGTTGGGCAGAAAGAGACCCAGTACTTC
.	TRBV29-1	TRBJ2-7	.	CSVVSSVALYYEQYF	TGCAGCGTTGTTAGTTCCGTAGCACTTTATTACGAGCAGTACTTC
once	TRBV10-3	TRBJ1-1	.	CAIRLGNTEAFF	TGTGCCATCAGGCTAGGGAACACTGAAGCTTTCTTT
.	TRBV7-3	TRBJ2-7	.	CASSEGANRAYEQYF	TGTGCCAGCAGCGAAGGGGCCAATCGAGCCTACGAGCAGTACTTC
.	TRBV28	TRBJ1-2	.	CASSLRGIYGYTF	TGTGCCAGCAGTTTACGTGGGATCTATGGCTACACCTTC
.	TRBV27	TRBJ1-5	.	CASSLYAGSGQPQHF	TGTGCCAGCAGTTTATACGCAGGGTCGGGTCAGCCCCAGCATTTT
.	TRBV6-6	TRBJ2-7	.	CASSTRTALYEQYF	TGTGCCAGCAGTACCCGGACGGCTCTCTACGAGCAGTACTTC
.	TRBV5-1	TRBJ2-7	.	CASSLERLGVLPYEQYF	TGCGCCAGCAGCTTGGAACGGTTAGGGGTCCTACCCTACGAGCAGTACTTC
.	TRBV5-1	TRBJ1-1	.	CASSKGRLEAFF	TGCGCCAGCAGCAAGGGACGGCTTGAAGCTTTCTTT